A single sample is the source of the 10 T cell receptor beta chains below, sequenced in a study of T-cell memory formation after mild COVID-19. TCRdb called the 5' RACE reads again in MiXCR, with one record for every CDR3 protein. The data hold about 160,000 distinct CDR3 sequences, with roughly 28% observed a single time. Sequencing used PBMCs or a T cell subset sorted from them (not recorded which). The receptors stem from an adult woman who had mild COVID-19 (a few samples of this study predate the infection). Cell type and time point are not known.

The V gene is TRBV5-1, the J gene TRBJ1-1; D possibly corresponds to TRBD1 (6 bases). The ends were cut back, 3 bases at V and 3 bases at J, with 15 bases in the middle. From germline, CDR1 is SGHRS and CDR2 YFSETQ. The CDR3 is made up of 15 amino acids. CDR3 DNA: TGCGCCAGCAGCTCATTCAGGGGTTCGGACACTGAAGCTTTCTTT. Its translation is CASSSFRGSDTEAFF. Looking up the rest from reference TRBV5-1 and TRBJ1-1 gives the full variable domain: KAGVTQTPRYLIKTRGQQVTLSCSPISGHRSVSWYQQTPGQGLQFLFEYFSETQRNKGNFPGRFSGRQFSNSRSEMNVSTLELGDSALYLCASSSFRGSDTEAFFGQGTRLTVV.

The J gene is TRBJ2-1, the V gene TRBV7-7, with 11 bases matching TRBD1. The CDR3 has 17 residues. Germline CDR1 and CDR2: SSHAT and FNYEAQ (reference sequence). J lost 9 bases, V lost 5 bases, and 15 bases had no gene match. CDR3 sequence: CASSPQSWTGGCGEQFF. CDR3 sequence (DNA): TGTGCCAGCAGCCCCCAGTCTTGGACAGGGGGCTGCGGTGAGCAGTTCTTC.

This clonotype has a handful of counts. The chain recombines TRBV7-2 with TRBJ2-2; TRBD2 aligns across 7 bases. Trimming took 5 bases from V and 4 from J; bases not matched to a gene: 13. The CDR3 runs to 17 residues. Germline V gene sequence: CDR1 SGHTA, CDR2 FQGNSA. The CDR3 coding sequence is TGTGCCAGCAGCCTCCCAGAAGTAGCGGGCCTCACCGGGGAGCTGTTTTTT. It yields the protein CASSLPEVAGLTGELFF.

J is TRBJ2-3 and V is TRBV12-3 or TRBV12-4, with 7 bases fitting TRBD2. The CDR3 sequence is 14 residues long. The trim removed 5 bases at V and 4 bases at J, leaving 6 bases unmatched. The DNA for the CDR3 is TGTGCCAGCAGTGAAGCTAGCGGCGCAGATACGCAGTATTTT. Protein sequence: CASSEASGADTQYF.

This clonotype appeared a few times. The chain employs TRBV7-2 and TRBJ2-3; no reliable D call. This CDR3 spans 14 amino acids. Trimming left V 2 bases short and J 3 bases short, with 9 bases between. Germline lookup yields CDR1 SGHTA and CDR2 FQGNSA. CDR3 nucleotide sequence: TGTGCCAGCAGCTTAAGTCGTGGGACAGATACGCAGTATTTT. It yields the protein CASSLSRGTDTQYF.

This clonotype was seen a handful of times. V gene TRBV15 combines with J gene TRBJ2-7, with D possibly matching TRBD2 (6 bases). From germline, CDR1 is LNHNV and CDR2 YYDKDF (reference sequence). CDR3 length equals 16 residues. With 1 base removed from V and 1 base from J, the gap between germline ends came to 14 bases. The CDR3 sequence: CATSRGDLDYSYEQYF. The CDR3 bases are TGTGCCACCAGCAGAGGGGACTTGGACTATTCCTACGAGCAGTACTTC. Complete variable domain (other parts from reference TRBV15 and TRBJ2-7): DAMVIQNPRYQVTQFGKPVTLSCSQTLNHNVMYWYQQKSSQAPKLLFHYYDKDFNNEADTPDNFQSRRPNTSFCFLDIRSPGLGDTAMYLCATSRGDLDYSYEQYFGPGTRLTVT.

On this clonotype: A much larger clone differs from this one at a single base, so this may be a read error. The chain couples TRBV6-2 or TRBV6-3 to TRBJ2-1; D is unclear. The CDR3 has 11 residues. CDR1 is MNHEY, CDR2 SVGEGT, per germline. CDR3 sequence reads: CASRYYNEQFF. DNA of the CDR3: TGTGCCAGCAGATACTACAATGAGCAGTTCTTC.

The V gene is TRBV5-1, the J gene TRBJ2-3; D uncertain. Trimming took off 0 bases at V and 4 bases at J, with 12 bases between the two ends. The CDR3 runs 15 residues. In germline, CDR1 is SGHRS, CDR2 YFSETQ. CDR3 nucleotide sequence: TGCGCCAGCAGCTTGGATATAGGGTTGGCAGATACGCAGTATTTT. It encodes CASSLDIGLADTQYF.

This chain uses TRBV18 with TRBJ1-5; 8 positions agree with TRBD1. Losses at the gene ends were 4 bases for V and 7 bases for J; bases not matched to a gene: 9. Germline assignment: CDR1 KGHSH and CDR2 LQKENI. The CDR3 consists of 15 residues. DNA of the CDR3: TGTGCCAGCTCACTAGACAGGGGAGGAGGCCAGCCCCAGCATTTT. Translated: CASSLDRGGGQPQHF.

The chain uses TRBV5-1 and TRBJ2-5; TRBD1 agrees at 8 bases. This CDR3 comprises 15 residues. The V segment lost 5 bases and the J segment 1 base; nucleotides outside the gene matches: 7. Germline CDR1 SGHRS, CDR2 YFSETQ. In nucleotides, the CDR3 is TGCGCCAGCAGTTCAGACAGGGGAATCCAAGAGACCCAGTACTTC. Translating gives CASSSDRGIQETQYF. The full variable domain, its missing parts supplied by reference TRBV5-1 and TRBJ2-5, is KAGVTQTPRYLIKTRGQQVTLSCSPISGHRSVSWYQQTPGQGLQFLFEYFSETQRNKGNFPGRFSGRQFSNSRSEMNVSTLELGDSALYLCASSSDRGIQETQYFGPGTRLLVL.